A selection of T cell receptor beta chains follows, all from one sample in a study of blood T cell repertoires in COVID-19. Measured with immunoSEQ multiplex PCR; TCRdb has only the in-frame clones, and not every one. This sample carries around 240,000 clones, approximately 83% of them seen once, and the ten largest clones take 7.4%. The sequenced material came from peripheral blood. The receptors stem from a woman aged 50 to 60 with acute or convalescent COVID-19. CDR3s include the opening cysteine and the closing phenylalanine or tryptophan. The D gene is left open where the match is weak. Size values are once, few and many counts, or a class for expanded clones, and some rows have none.

>-|TRBJ2-7|TRBV4-3|few
CASSQAPIPNSYEQYF
TGCGCCAGCAGCCAAGCCCCCATCCCCAACTCCTACGAGCAGTACTTC
>TRBD2|TRBJ2-5|TRBV19|-
CASSLGLAGAETQYF
TGTGCCAGTAGTCTTGGACTAGCGGGAGCAGAGACCCAGTACTTC
>TRBD1|TRBJ1-2|TRBV7-2|-
CASSRDRTNYGYTF
TGTGCCAGCAGCCGGGACAGAACTAACTATGGCTACACCTTC
>-|TRBJ2-6|TRBV11-2|-
CASSSPRLATNVLTF
TGTGCCAGCAGCTCACCCCGTTTGGCAACCAACGTCCTGACTTTC
>TRBD1|TRBJ1-2|TRBV24-1|-
CATSDRGHGYTF
TGTGCCACCAGTGATAGGGGGCATGGCTACACCTTC
>TRBD1|TRBJ2-4|TRBV4-1|few
CASSRTGGDAKNIQYF
TGCGCCAGCAGCCGGACAGGGGGCGATGCCAAAAACATTCAGTACTTC
>-|TRBJ2-1|TRBV7-2|-
CASSLTTARYNEQFF
TGTGCCAGCAGCCTGACTACAGCTCGCTACAATGAGCAGTTCTTC
>TRBD1|TRBJ1-1|TRBV27|-
CASSSQGARGTEAFF
TGTGCCAGCAGTTCACAGGGGGCGAGGGGCACTGAAGCTTTCTTT
>TRBD1|TRBJ1-1|TRBV7-9|-
CASSGRQGSAEAFF
TGTGCCAGCAGCGGGCGACAGGGATCGGCTGAAGCTTTCTTT
>TRBD2|TRBJ2-3|TRBV9|-
CASSATSGGASADTQYF
TGTGCCAGCAGCGCGACTAGCGGGGGGGCCTCGGCAGATACGCAGTATTTT
>-|TRBJ1-2|TRBV18|few
CASSPGGGADYGYTF
TGTGCCAGCTCACCCGGCGGGGGGGCCGACTATGGCTACACCTTC
>TRBD1|TRBJ1-4|TRBV6-6|-
CASRRDRGIEKLFF
TGTGCCAGCAGAAGGGACAGGGGTATTGAAAAACTGTTTTTT
>TRBD1|TRBJ1-1|TRBV2|-
CASRVKGTGEAEAFF
TGTGCCAGCAGAGTGAAAGGGACAGGGGAGGCTGAAGCTTTCTTT
>TRBD1|TRBJ1-1|TRBV2|-
CASSAGGNTEAFF
TGTGCCAGCAGTGCAGGGGGTAACACTGAAGCTTTCTTT
>-|TRBJ2-5|TRBV11-2|-
CASSLSLAETQYF
TGTGCCAGCAGCTTGTCCCTAGCGGAGACCCAGTACTTC
>-|TRBJ2-7|TRBV19|-
CASSIGTKLYEQYF
TGTGCCAGTAGTATAGGTACCAAGCTCTACGAGCAGTACTTC
>-|TRBJ1-1|TRBV11-3|-
CASSDRNTEAFF
TGTGCCAGCAGCGACAGGAACACTGAAGCTTTCTTT
>TRBD1|TRBJ2-7|TRBV16|-
CASTRRDRMAYEQYF
TGTGCCAGCACGCGACGGGACAGGATGGCCTACGAGCAGTACTTC
>-|TRBJ1-3|TRBV18|few
CASSRSPGQSSTGNTIYF
TGTGCCAGCTCACGATCCCCTGGTCAGTCATCAACTGGAAACACCATATATTTT
>TRBD1|TRBJ1-5|TRBV6-6|once
CASSLDRNSNQPQHF
TGTGCCAGCAGTTTGGACAGGAATAGCAATCAGCCCCAGCATTTT
>TRBD2|TRBJ2-3|TRBV15|-
CATSRDRRGGGDTQYF
TGTGCCACCAGCAGAGATCGGCGGGGGGGCGGAGATACGCAGTATTTT
>TRBD1|TRBJ1-2|TRBV27|few
CATRDRALSNYGYTF
TGTGCCACCCGGGACAGGGCCCTTTCTAACTATGGCTACACCTTC
>-|TRBJ2-1|TRBV29-1|few
CSVGGNRVGEQFF
TGCAGCGTTGGAGGGAACCGGGTGGGTGAGCAGTTCTTC
>-|TRBJ1-2|TRBV7-7|-
CASSPMEAVNYGYTF
TGTGCCAGCAGCCCAATGGAGGCAGTAAACTATGGCTACACCTTC
>TRBD1|TRBJ2-7|TRBV4-2|-
CASSQDRESSYEQYF
TGTGCCAGCAGCCAGGACAGGGAGAGCTCCTACGAGCAGTACTTC
>-|TRBJ1-4|TRBV5-1|-
CASSSGLTNEKLFF
TGCGCCAGCAGCAGTGGGCTCACTAATGAAAAACTGTTTTTT
>-|TRBJ1-2|TRBV24-1|few
CATRRKTGRTGYGYTF
TGTGCCACCAGAAGAAAGACAGGTCGAACAGGGTATGGCTACACCTTC
>-|TRBJ1-2|TRBV28|-
CASTPEGLGYTF
TGTGCCAGCACCCCGGAGGGTCTCGGCTACACCTTC
>-|TRBJ1-6|TRBV5-6|once
CASSPGSDSPLHF
TGTGCCAGCAGCCCCGGGTCTGATTCACCCCTCCACTTT
>TRBD2|TRBJ2-3|TRBV5-1|-
CASSLKRDLTDTQYF
TGCGCCAGCAGCTTAAAGCGGGACCTCACAGATACGCAGTATTTT
>-|TRBJ2-6|TRBV27|-
CASSLGQHLSGANVLTF
TGTGCCAGCAGTTTAGGACAGCACCTCTCTGGGGCCAACGTCCTGACTTTC
>TRBD1|TRBJ2-1|TRBV6-2/TRBV6-3|-
CASSYSRGTGGNEQFF
TGTGCCAGCAGTTACTCAAGGGGGACAGGGGGAAATGAGCAGTTCTTC
>-|TRBJ1-3|TRBV3-1/TRBV3-2|-
CASSQDTGYSGNTIYF
TGTGCCAGCAGCCAAGATACAGGTTACTCTGGAAACACCATATATTTT
>TRBD1|TRBJ2-7|TRBV11-2|once
CASSLGRTGTYEQYF
TGTGCCAGCAGCTTAGGCAGGACAGGGACCTACGAGCAGTACTTC
>-|TRBJ1-1|TRBV28|few
CASNPWGGNTEAFF
TGTGCCAGCAATCCCTGGGGGGGGAACACTGAAGCTTTCTTT
>-|TRBJ1-1|TRBV1|-
CTSSQDVQHTEAFF
TGCACCAGCAGCCAAGATGTACAGCACACTGAAGCTTTCTTT
>-|TRBJ2-4|TRBV7-2|-
CASSLSTGSKNIQYF
TGTGCCAGCAGCTTGTCCACAGGGTCCAAAAACATTCAGTACTTC
>-|TRBJ1-1|TRBV30|-
CAWSVGVNTEAFF
TGTGCCTGGAGTGTCGGGGTGAACACTGAAGCTTTCTTT
>-|TRBJ1-2|TRBV28|-
CASNLDSNYGYTF
TGTGCCAGCAATCTGGACAGTAACTATGGCTACACCTTC
>-|TRBJ1-1|TRBV19|-
CASSILQALNTEAFF
TGTGCCAGTAGTATATTGCAGGCTCTGAACACTGAAGCTTTCTTT
>-|TRBJ1-1|TRBV19|-
CASIPGMNKNTEAFF
TGTGCCAGTATTCCAGGGATGAACAAGAACACTGAAGCTTTCTTT
>-|TRBJ1-2|TRBV3-1/TRBV3-2|-
CASSQDRQGNGYTF
TGTGCCAGCAGCCAAGATCGTCAGGGAAATGGCTACACCTTC
>TRBD2|TRBJ2-3|TRBV5-1|-
CASSLGLAGVVDTQYF
TGCGCCAGCAGCTTGGGCCTAGCGGGAGTAGTGGATACGCAGTATTTT
>-|TRBJ2-2|TRBV6-5|-
CASQTGQNTGELFF
TGTGCCAGCCAAACGGGACAGAACACCGGGGAGCTGTTTTTT
>TRBD1|TRBJ1-2|TRBV19|-
CASSRTGVSGYTF
TGTGCCAGTAGCCGGACAGGGGTAAGCGGCTACACCTTC
>TRBD1|TRBJ1-6|TRBV5-4|-
CASRTWGDRAGNSPLHF
TGTGCCAGCAGAACTTGGGGGGACAGGGCGGGAAATTCACCCCTCCACTTT
>-|TRBJ1-5|TRBV19|few
CASTGGGGNQPQHF
TGTGCCAGTACCGGGGGGGGAGGCAATCAGCCCCAGCATTTT
>-|TRBJ2-7|TRBV30|-
CAWSVSAGEQYF
TGTGCCTGGAGTGTATCAGCGGGCGAGCAGTACTTC
>-|TRBJ2-1|TRBV18|-
CASFRSSSYNEQFF
TGTGCCAGCTTCCGATCCTCGAGCTACAATGAGCAGTTCTTC
>TRBD2|TRBJ2-1|TRBV2|-
CASSEERWEGITYNEQFF
TGTGCCAGCAGCGAAGAGCGGTGGGAGGGTATAACCTACAATGAGCAGTTCTTC
>TRBD1|TRBJ1-3|TRBV15|-
CATSRDLGQVTGNTIYF
TGTGCCACCAGCAGAGATCTTGGACAGGTTACTGGAAACACCATATATTTT
>TRBD1|TRBJ1-5|TRBV28|-
CASSAGTGGGYAFNQPQHF
TGTGCCAGCTCAGCCGGGACAGGGGGTGGCTATGCTTTCAATCAGCCCCAGCATTTT
>-|TRBJ2-7|TRBV10-3|once
CAISESSGIWHEQYF
TGTGCCATCAGTGAGTCGTCGGGGATATGGCACGAGCAGTACTTC
>TRBD1|TRBJ2-3|TRBV6-6|-
CASSSRQGQNTDTQYF
TGTGCCAGCAGTAGCAGACAGGGTCAAAACACAGATACGCAGTATTTT
>-|TRBJ1-6|TRBV6-5|-
CASRFLQGFNSPLHF
TGTGCCAGCAGATTCCTACAGGGCTTCAATTCACCCCTCCACTTT
>-|TRBJ1-1|TRBV7-8|-
CASSWTVNTEAFF
TGTGCCAGCAGCTGGACAGTGAACACTGAAGCTTTCTTT
>TRBD1|TRBJ1-1|TRBV28|few
CASRTGGTEAFF
TGTGCCAGCAGGACAGGGGGCACTGAAGCTTTCTTT